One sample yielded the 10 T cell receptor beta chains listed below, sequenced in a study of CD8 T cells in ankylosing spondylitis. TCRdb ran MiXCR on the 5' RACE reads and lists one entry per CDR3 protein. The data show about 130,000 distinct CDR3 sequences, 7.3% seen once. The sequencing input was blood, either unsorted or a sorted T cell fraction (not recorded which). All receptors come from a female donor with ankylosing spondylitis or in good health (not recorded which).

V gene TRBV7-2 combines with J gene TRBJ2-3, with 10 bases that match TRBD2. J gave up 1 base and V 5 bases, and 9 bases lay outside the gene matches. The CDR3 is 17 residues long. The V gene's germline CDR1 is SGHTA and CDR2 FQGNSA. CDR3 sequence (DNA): TGTGCCAGCAGCCCAGTAAGTGGGACTAGCGGCACAGATACGCAGTATTTT. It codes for CASSPVSGTSGTDTQYF.

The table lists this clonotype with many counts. The CDR3 bases are TGTGCCAGCTCACCCCAACAGGGGAACTATGGCTACACCTTC. The encoded protein is CASSPQQGNYGYTF. The rearrangement links TRBV18 to TRBJ1-2; 7 bases line up with TRBD1. CDR3 length: 14 amino acids. Germline CDR1 and CDR2: KGHSH and LQKENI. Losses at the gene ends were 3 bases for V and 2 bases for J; bases not matched to a gene: 3. The full variable domain, rest sourced from reference TRBV18 and TRBJ1-2, is NAGVMQNPRHLVRRRGQEARLRCSPMKGHSHVYWYRQLPEEGLKFMVYLQKENIIDESGMPKERFSAEFPKEGPSILRIQQVVRGDSAAYFCASSPQQGNYGYTFGSGTRLTVV.

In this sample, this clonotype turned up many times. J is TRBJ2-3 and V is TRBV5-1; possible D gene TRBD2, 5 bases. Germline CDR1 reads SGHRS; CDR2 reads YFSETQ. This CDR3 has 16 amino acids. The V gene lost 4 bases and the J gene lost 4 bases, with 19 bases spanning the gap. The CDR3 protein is CASSPPFGEAADTQYF. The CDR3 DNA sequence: TGCGCCAGCAGCCCTCCATTTGGGGAAGCGGCAGATACGCAGTATTTT.

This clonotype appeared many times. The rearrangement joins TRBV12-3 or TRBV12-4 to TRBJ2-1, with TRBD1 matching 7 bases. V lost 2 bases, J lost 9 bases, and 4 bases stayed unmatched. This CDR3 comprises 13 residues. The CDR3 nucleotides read TGTGCCAGCAGTTTACGAAAGGGGGCTGAGCAGTTCTTC. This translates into CASSLRKGAEQFF.

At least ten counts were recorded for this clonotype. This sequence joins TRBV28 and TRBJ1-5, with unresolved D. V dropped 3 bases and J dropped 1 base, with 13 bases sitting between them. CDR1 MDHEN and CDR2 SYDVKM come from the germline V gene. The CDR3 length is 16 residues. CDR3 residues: CASSLEPALSNQPQHF. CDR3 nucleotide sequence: TGTGCCAGCAGTTTGGAGCCAGCTTTGAGCAATCAGCCCCAGCATTTT. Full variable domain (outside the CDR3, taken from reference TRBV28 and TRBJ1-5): DVKVTQSSRYLVKRTGEKVFLECVQDMDHENMFWYRQDPGLGLRLIYFSYDVKMKEKGDIPEGYSVSREKKERFSLILESASTNQTSMYLCASSLEPALSNQPQHFGDGTRLSIL.

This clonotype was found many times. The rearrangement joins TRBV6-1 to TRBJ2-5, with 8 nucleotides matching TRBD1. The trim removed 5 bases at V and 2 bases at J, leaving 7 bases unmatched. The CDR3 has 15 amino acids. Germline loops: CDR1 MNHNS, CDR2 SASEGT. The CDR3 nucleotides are TGTGCCAGCAGTATCCTAGGACAGGGACAAGAGACCCAGTACTTC. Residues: CASSILGQGQETQYF.

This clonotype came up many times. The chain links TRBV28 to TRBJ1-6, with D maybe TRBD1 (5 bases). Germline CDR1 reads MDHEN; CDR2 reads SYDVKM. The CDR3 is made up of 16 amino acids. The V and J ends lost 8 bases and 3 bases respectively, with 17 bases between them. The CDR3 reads CASGLGGANYNSPLHF. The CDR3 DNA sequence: TGTGCCAGCGGATTAGGTGGGGCCAACTATAATTCACCCCTCCACTTT.

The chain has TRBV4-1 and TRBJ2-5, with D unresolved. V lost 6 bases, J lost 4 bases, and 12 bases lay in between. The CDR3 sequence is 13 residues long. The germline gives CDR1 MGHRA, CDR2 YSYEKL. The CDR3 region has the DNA TGCGCCAGCAGTCAGAACCTGGGAGAGACCCAGTACTTC. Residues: CASSQNLGETQYF.

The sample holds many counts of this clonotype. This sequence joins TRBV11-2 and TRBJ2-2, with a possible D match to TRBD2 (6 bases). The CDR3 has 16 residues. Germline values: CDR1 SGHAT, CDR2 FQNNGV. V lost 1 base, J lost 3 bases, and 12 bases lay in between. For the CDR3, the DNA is TGTGCCAGCAGCTTAGTTTGGGAGGTGGACACCGGGGAGCTGTTTTTT. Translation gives CASSLVWEVDTGELFF.

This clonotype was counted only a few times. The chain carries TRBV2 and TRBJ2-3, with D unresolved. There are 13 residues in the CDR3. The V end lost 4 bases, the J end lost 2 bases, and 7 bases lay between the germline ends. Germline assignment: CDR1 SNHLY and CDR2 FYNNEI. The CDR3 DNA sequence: TGTGCCAGCAGTGCCCTCGCCACAGATACGCAGTATTTT. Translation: CASSALATDTQYF.